What follows are 19 T cell receptor beta chains derived from one specimen sequenced in a study of blood T cell repertoires in COVID-19. Here immunoSEQ multiplex PCR was the method, and the copy in TCRdb shows in-frame clones only, minus some. The table has about 220,000 clones, 84% seen once. Sequencing used PBMCs or T cells enriched from blood (not recorded which). All receptors derive from a middle-aged woman who had recovered from COVID-19.

This clone was found once. The chain has TRBV3-1 (or the pseudogene TRBV3-2) and TRBJ1-2; D not resolved. The CDR3 is 14 residues long. Germline assignment: CDR1 LGHDT and CDR2 YNNKEL (reference sequence). With 1 base removed from V and 6 bases from J, the gap between germline ends came to 12 bases. The CDR3 bases are TGTGCCAGCAGCCAAGCTATGAAGAGGAATGGCTACACCTTC. Residues: CASSQAMKRNGYTF.

CDR3 loop: CASRRWNTEAFF. The CDR3 nucleotides are TGTGCCAGCAGGAGGTGGAACACTGAAGCTTTCTTT. V is TRBV27 and J is TRBJ1-1; no reliable D call. The CDR3 contains 12 residues. Germline loops: CDR1 MNHEY, CDR2 SMNVEV (reference sequence). Trimming took off 6 bases at V and 1 base at J, with 6 bases between the two ends.

A note on this clone: This sample includes further DNA sequences coding for the same CDR3. The chain couples TRBV4-3 to TRBJ2-2, with 9 bases fitting TRBD1. There are 15 residues in the CDR3. The ends lost 3 bases at V and 4 bases at J; junction bases unmatched: 3. Germline loops: CDR1 LGHNA, CDR2 YSLEER. CDR3 sequence (DNA): TGCGCCAGCAGCCAGGGGACAGGGTCCACCGGGGAGCTGTTTTTT. This gives the protein CASSQGTGSTGELFF.

V usage is TRBV28 and J usage is TRBJ2-2, with a possible D match to TRBD2 (6 bases). V was trimmed by 6 bases and J by 3 bases, leaving 17 bases between them. Germline lookup yields CDR1 MDHEN and CDR2 SYDVKM. The CDR3 spans 16 residues. The CDR3 nucleotides read TGTGCCAGCAGCCCGGGGGTCAGGGAGGACACCGGGGAGCTGTTTTTT. Its translation is CASSPGVREDTGELFF.

The chain uses TRBV4-1 and TRBJ2-3; D is unresolved. The CDR3 is 13 residues long. Trimming removed 4 bases at V and 8 bases at J, with 13 bases between. Germline loops: CDR1 MGHRA, CDR2 YSYEKL. The CDR3 DNA reads TGCGCCAGCAGCCTTTCCCTGATCGGTACGCAGTATTTT. It codes for CASSLSLIGTQYF.

The genes are TRBV9 and TRBJ2-7; weak D call: TRBD1 (6 bases). Germline lookup yields CDR1 SGDLS and CDR2 YYNGEE. The CDR3 is 14 amino acids. Trimming shortened V by 3 bases and J by 5 bases, and 15 bases separated the two germline ends. CDR3 residues: CASSGSGVGHEQYF. The CDR3 DNA is TGTGCCAGCAGCGGCTCAGGGGTAGGCCACGAGCAGTACTTC.

In its sample, this clone was seen once. V is TRBV4-1 and J is TRBJ2-2, with 7 bases lining up with TRBD2. Germline V gene lookup returns CDR1 MGHRA and CDR2 YSYEKL. The CDR3 runs 16 residues. After removal of 0 bases from V and 2 bases from J, the junction contained 3 bases not matched to a gene. The CDR3 region has the DNA TGCGCCAGCAGCCAAGATGTGGGACTAAACACCGGGGAGCTGTTTTTT. It encodes CASSQDVGLNTGELFF.

The V call is TRBV5-1, the J call TRBJ1-2; 7 bases fit TRBD1. The germline V gene encodes CDR1 SGHRS and CDR2 YFSETQ. The CDR3 consists of 14 residues. V was pared by 3 bases and J by 3 bases, with 5 bases of the junction left unmatched. The CDR3 DNA reads as TGCGCCAGCAGCTATGACAGGGCAGACTATGGCTACACCTTC. As protein: CASSYDRADYGYTF.

This rearrangement joins TRBV3-1 (or the pseudogene TRBV3-2) to TRBJ1-5; unclear D gene. Per germline, CDR1 LGHDT and CDR2 YNNKEL (reference sequence). Trimming removed 0 bases from V and 4 bases from J, with 10 bases in between. This CDR3 region has 15 residues. CDR3 sequence reads: CASSQDISPNQPQHF. In DNA, the CDR3 is TGTGCCAGCAGCCAAGATATTAGCCCAAATCAGCCCCAGCATTTT.

The V and J genes are TRBV6-5 and TRBJ2-1, with D perhaps matching TRBD2 (5 bases). This CDR3 has 12 amino acids. Trimming cost V 5 bases and J 6 bases, with 8 bases left between them. In germline, CDR1 is MNHEY, CDR2 SVGAGI. The CDR3 nucleotides are TGTGCCAGCAGTCGGGAACCCAATGAGCAGTTCTTC. Its protein product is CASSREPNEQFF.

The J gene is TRBJ1-1, the V gene TRBV7-9; D is possibly TRBD1 (6 bases). Germline values: CDR1 SEHNR, CDR2 FQNEAQ (reference sequence). V gave up 5 bases and J gave up 1 base, with 11 bases separating them. The CDR3 is made up of 14 amino acids. In DNA, the CDR3 is TGTGCCAGCAGCCAAGGACAGAAGAACACTGAAGCTTTCTTT. Encoded protein: CASSQGQKNTEAFF.

V usage is TRBV21-1 and J usage is TRBJ2-7; the table names TRBD2, a call not compared with the DNA. TRBV21-1 is an annotated pseudogene. The CDR3 spans 16 residues. The CDR3 nucleotides are TGTGCCAGCAGCAAAGTCTCGGCGCGGGAGTTCTACGAGCAGTACTTC. Residues: CASSKVSAREFYEQYF.

The chain has TRBV9 and TRBJ1-1, with D perhaps TRBD1 (6 bases). CDR1 is SGDLS, CDR2 YYNGEE, per germline. V gave up 0 bases and J gave up 5 bases, with 17 bases separating them. The CDR3 loop spans 16 amino acids. CDR3 bases: TGTGCCAGCAGCGTAGAAGGGGGACGAACGGGAACTGAAGCTTTCTTT. This gives the protein CASSVEGGRTGTEAFF. Full variable domain (missing parts from reference TRBV9 and TRBJ1-1): DSGVTQTPKHLITATGQRVTLRCSPRSGDLSVYWYQQSLDQGLQFLIQYYNGEERAKGNILERFSAQQFPDLHSELNLSSLELGDSALYFCASSVEGGRTGTEAFFGQGTRLTVV.

The chain has TRBV2 and TRBJ2-5; no reliable D call. Trimming stripped 4 bases from V and 0 bases from J, with 6 bases between. The CDR3 runs to 13 residues. From germline, CDR1 is SNHLY and CDR2 FYNNEI. The CDR3 spells CASSVEYQETQYF. The CDR3 DNA is TGTGCCAGCAGTGTAGAGTACCAAGAGACCCAGTACTTC.

This chain links TRBV6-5 with TRBJ2-7; the match to TRBD1 covers 8 bases. Germline CDR1 and CDR2: MNHEY and SVGAGI. The CDR3 consists of 14 residues. With V trimmed by 4 bases and J by 2 bases, 4 bases remained unmatched. CDR3 sequence: CASSSRTGTYEQYV. Written as DNA, the CDR3 is TGTGCCAGCAGTTCCAGGACAGGGACCTACGAGCAGTACGTC.

This chain links TRBV5-1 with TRBJ1-2; 9 bases line up with TRBD1. The CDR3 runs to 17 residues. V was pared by 3 bases and J by 5 bases, with 14 bases of the junction left unmatched. Germline V gene sequence: CDR1 SGHRS, CDR2 YFSETQ. The CDR3 spells CASSSPTGGGLRYGYTF. The CDR3 coding sequence is TGCGCCAGCAGCTCCCCGACAGGGGGGGGATTACGGTATGGCTACACCTTC.

This sequence joins TRBV28 and TRBJ2-2; the match to TRBD2 covers 12 bases. Per the germline V gene, CDR1 is MDHEN and CDR2 is SYDVKM. This CDR3 is built from 15 residues. J lost 9 bases, V lost 5 bases, and 7 bases had no gene match. The CDR3 region has the DNA TGTGCCAGCAGTGTGACTAGCGGGAGTCGAAGGGAGCTGTTTTTT. Amino acid sequence: CASSVTSGSRRELFF. Looking up the rest from reference TRBV28 and TRBJ2-2 gives the full variable domain: DVKVTQSSRYLVKRTGEKVFLECVQDMDHENMFWYRQDPGLGLRLIYFSYDVKMKEKGDIPEGYSVSREKKERFSLILESASTNQTSMYLCASSVTSGSRRELFFGEGSRLTVL.

This clone came up once. The chain recombines TRBV5-6 with TRBJ2-7; D gene ambiguous. The CDR3 runs to 14 residues. Germline CDR1 SGHDT, CDR2 YYEEEE. The V gene lost 2 bases and the J gene lost 3 bases, with 12 bases spanning the gap. CDR3 sequence: CASSLSETSYEQYF. CDR3 in DNA: TGTGCCAGCAGCTTAAGCGAGACGAGCTACGAGCAGTACTTC.

This clone has only a few counts. The chain employs TRBV2 and TRBJ1-1, with no clear D. Looked up from germline, CDR1 is SNHLY and CDR2 is FYNNEI. V lost 4 bases and J lost 8, with 8 bases in between. CDR3 length: 11 residues. The CDR3 is CASSAAAEAFF. The CDR3 nucleotides are TGTGCCAGCAGTGCAGCAGCGGAAGCTTTCTTT.